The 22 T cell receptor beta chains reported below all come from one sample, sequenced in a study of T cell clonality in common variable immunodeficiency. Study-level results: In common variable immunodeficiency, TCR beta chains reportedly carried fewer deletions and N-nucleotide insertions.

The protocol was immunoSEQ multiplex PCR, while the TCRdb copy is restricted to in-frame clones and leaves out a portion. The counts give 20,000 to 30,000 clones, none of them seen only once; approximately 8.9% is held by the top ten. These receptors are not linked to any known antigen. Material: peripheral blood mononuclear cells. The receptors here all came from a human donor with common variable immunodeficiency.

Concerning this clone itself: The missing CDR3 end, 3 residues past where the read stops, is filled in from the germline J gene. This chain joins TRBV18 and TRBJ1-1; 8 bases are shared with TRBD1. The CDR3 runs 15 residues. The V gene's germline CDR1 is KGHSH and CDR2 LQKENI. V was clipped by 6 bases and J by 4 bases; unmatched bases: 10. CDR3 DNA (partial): TGTGCCAGCTCCACCCGACAGGGGTTCGGCACTGAA. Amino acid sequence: CASSTRQGFGTE. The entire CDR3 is CASSTRQGFGTEAFF.

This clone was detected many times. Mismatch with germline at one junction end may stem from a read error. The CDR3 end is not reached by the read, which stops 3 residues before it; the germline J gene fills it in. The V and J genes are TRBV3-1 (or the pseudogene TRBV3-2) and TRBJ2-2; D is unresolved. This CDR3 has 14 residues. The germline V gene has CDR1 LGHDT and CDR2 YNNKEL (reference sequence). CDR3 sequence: CASTQMAHTGELFF. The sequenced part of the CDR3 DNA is TGTGCCAGCACCCAAATGGCCCACACCGGGGAG.

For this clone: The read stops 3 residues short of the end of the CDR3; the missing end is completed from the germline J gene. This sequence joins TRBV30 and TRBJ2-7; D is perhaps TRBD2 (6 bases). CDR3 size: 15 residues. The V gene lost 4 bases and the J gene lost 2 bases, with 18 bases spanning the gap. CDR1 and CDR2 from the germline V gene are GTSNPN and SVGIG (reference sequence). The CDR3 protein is CAWTALSGLTYEQYF. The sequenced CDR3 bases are TGTGCCTGGACCGCCCTTAGCGGATTAACCTACGAG.

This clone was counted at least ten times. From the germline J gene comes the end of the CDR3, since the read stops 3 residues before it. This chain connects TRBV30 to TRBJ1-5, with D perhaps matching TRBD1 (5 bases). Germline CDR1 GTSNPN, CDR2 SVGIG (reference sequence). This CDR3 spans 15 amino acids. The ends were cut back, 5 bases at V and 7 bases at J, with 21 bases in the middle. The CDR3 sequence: CAWGNCIRAVQPQHF. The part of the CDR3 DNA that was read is TGTGCCTGGGGGAACTGTATCAGGGCGGTCCAGCCC. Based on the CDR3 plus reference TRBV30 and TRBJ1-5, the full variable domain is SQTIHQWPATLVQPVGSPLSLECTVEGTSNPNLYWYRQAAGRGLQLLFYSVGIGQISSEVPQNLSASRPQDRQFILSSKKLLLSDSGFYLCAWGNCIRAVQPQHFGDGTRLSIL.

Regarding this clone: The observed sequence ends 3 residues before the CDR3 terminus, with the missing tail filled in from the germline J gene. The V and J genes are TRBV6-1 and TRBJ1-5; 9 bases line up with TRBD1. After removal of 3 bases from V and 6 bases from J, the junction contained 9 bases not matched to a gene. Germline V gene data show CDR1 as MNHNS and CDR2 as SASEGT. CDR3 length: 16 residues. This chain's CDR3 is CASSDDRGAIAQPQHF. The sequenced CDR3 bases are TGTGCCAGCAGTGATGACAGGGGGGCCATTGCTCAGCCC.

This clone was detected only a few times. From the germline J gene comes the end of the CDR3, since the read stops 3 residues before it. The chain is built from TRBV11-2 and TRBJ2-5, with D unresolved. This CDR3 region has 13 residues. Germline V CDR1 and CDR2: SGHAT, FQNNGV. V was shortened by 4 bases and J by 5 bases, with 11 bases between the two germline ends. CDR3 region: CASSSPRLETQYF. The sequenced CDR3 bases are TGTGCCAGCAGCTCCCCTAGGTTGGAGACC.

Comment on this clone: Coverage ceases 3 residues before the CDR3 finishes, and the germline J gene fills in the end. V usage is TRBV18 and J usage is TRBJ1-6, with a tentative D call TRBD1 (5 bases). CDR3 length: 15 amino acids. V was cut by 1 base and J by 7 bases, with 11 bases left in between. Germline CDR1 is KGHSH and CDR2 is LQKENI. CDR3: CASSPRQGGNSPLHF. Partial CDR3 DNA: TGTGCCAGCTCACCACGGCAGGGAGGGAATTCACCC.

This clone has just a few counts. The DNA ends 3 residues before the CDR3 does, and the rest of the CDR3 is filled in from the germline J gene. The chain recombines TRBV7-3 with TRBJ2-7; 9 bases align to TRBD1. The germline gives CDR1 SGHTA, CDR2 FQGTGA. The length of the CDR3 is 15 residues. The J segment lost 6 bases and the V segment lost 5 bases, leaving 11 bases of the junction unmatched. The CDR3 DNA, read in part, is TGTGCCAGCAGCCCTGCGCTTGTGACAGGGGGCGAG. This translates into CASSPALVTGGE. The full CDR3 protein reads CASSPALVTGGEQYF.

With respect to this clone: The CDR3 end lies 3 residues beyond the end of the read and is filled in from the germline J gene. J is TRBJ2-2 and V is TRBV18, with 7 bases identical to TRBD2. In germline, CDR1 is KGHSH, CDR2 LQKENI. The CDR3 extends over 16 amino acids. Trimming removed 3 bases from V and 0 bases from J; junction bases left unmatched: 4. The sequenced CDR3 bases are TGTGCCAGCTCACCTTTAGCGGGCGCGAACACCGGGGAG. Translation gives CASSPLAGANTGE. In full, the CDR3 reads CASSPLAGANTGELFF.

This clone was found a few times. CDR3 loop: CASSLEVTGEKLFF. Partial CDR3 DNA: TGCGCCAGCAGCTTGGAGGTAACGGGGGAAAAA. V gene TRBV5-1 combines with J gene TRBJ1-4; no firm D call. The observed sequence ends 3 residues before the CDR3 terminus, with the missing tail filled in from the germline J gene. V shed 0 bases and J shed 8 bases, with 11 bases lying between them. The CDR3 has 14 amino acids. Germline CDR1 is SGHRS and CDR2 is YFSETQ.

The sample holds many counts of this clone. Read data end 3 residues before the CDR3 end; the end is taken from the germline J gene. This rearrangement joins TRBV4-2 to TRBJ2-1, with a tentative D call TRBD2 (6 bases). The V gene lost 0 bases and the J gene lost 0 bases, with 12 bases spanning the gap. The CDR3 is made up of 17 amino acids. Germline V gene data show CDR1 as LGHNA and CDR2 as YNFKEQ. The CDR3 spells CASSQDSSGSSYNEQFF. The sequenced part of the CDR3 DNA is TGTGCCAGCAGCCAAGATAGTAGCGGAAGCTCCTACAATGAG.

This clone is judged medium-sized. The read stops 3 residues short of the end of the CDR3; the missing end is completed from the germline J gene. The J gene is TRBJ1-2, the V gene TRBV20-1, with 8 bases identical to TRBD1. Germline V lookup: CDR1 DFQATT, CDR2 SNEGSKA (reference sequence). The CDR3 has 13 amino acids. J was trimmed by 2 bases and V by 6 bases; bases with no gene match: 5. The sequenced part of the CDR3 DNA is TGCAGTGCAGGACAGGGACACAACTATGGC. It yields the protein CSAGQGHNYG. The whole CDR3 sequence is CSAGQGHNYGYTF.

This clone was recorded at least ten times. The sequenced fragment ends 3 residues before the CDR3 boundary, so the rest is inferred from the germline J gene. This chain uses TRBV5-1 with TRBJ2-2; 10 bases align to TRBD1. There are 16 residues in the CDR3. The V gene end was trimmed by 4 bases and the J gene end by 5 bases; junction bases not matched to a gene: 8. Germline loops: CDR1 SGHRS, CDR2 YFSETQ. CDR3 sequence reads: CASSPGQGGATGELFF. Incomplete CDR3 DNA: TGCGCCAGCAGCCCCGGACAGGGGGGAGCAACCGGGGAG. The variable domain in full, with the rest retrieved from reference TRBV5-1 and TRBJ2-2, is KAGVTQTPRYLIKTRGQQVTLSCSPISGHRSVSWYQQTPGQGLQFLFEYFSETQRNKGNFPGRFSGRQFSNSRSEMNVSTLELGDSALYLCASSPGQGGATGELFFGEGSRLTVL.

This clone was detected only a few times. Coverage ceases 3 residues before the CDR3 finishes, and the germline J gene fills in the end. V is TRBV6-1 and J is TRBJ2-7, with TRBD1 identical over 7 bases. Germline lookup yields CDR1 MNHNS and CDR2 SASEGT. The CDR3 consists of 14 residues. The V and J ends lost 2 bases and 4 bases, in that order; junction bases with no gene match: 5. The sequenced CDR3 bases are TGTGCCAGCAGTGAATATAGGGGGCGATACGAG. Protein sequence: CASSEYRGRYE. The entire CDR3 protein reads CASSEYRGRYEQYF.

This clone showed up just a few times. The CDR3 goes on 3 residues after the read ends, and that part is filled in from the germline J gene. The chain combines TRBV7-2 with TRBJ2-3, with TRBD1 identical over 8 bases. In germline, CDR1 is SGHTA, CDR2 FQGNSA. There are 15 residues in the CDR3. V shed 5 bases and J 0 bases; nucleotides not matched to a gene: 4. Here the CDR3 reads CASSTQGASTDTQYF. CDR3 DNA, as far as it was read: TGTGCCAGCAGCACTCAGGGGGCGAGCACAGATACG.

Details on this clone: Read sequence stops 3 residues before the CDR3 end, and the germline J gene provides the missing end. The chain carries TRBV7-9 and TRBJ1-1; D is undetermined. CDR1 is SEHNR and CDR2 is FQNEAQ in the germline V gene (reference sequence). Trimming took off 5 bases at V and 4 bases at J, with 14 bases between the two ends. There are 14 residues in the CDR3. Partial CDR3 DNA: TGTGCCAGCAGCCCCAGTGGCGGAGGCACTGAA. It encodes CASSPSGGGTE. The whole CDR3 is CASSPSGGGTEAFF.

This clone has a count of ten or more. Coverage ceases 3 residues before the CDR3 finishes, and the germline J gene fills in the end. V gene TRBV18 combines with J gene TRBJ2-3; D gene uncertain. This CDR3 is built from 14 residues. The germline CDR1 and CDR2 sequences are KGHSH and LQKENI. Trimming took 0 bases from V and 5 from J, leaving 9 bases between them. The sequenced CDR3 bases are TGTGCCAGCTCACCACCGTCTGGGCAAGATACG. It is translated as CASSPPSGQDT. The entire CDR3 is CASSPPSGQDTQYF.

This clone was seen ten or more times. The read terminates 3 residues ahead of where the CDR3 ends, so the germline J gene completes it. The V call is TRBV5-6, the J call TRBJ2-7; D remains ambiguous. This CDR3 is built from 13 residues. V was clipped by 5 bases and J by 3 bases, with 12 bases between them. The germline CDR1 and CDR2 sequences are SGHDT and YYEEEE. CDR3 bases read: TGTGCCAGCAGACCTTACCCGGGCTACGAG. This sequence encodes CASRPYPGYE. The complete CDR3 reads CASRPYPGYEQYF.

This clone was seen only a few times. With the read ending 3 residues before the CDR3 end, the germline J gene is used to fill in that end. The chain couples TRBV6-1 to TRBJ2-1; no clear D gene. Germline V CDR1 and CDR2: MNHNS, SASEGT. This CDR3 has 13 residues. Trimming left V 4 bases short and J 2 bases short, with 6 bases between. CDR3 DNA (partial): TGTGCCAGCAGTGGTCTTACCTACAATGAG. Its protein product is CASSGLTYNE. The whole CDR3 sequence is CASSGLTYNEQFF.

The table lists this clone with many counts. The CDR3 here is CAISKGLASEQYF. The part of the CDR3 DNA that was read is TGTGCCATCAGTAAAGGACTAGCTTCCGAG. The rearrangement links TRBV10-3 to TRBJ2-7, with 8 bases fitting TRBD2. The missing CDR3 end, 3 residues past where the read stops, is filled in from the germline J gene. Trimming cost V 5 bases and J 6 bases; bases outside gene matches: 6. The germline V gene has CDR1 ENHRY and CDR2 SYGVKD. This CDR3 has 13 amino acids.

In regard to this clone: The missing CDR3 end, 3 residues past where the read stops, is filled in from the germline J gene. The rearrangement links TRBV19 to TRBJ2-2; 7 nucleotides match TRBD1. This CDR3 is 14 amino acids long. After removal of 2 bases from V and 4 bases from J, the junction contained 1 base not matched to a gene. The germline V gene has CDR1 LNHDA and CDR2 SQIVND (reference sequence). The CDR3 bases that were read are TGTGCCAGTAGTATACAGGGGGTCACCGGGGAG. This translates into CASSIQGVTGE. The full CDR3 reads CASSIQGVTGELFF.

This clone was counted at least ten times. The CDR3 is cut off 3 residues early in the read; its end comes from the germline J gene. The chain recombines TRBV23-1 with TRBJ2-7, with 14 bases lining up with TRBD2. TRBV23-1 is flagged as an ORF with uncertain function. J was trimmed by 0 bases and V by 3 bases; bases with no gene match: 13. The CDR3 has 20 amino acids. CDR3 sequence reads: CASSHPGLAGALLNSYEQYF. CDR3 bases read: TGCGCCAGCAGTCACCCGGGACTAGCGGGAGCCCTATTGAACTCCTACGAG.